Below, one TCR beta chain is given with its context. Antigen unknown. The CDR3 sequence is 14 residues long. CDR1 is MDHEN and CDR2 is SYDVKM in the germline V gene. The V and J ends lost 6 bases and 7 bases, in that order; junction bases with no gene match: 8. The data stem from a study of vaccination and CD4 T cells after COVID-19. Looking at the study overall: Stimulation of cells relied on overlapping spike peptides derived from SARS-CoV-2, HCoV-NL63, HCoV-OC43 and HCoV-229E.

Noted time point: late sampling 161 to 241 days after vaccination in three convalescent patients. The treatment was: approximately 9-day PBMC culture with coronavirus spike peptide pools or control peptides (ViraFEST assay). T cells were expanded with peptide pools, and expanded clonotypes were identified by TCR sequencing. Scientists ran DNA taken from cultured CD4+ T cells through the Oncomine TCR Beta short-read assay for sequencing. Investigators obtained genomic DNA by extraction from cultured CD4+ T cells. TCRdb independently ran MiXCR on the PCR reads; one entry per CDR3 protein. The data contain approximately 24,000 distinct CDR3 sequences, roughly 40% of them singletons. Findings and caveats of the study: In median terms, SARS-CoV-2-reactive clonotypes went from approximately 21 to 38, a nonsignificant rise.

The sequence derives from a human donor who had recovered from COVID-19. The sample was CD4+ T cells from blood, cultured in vitro, taken about 7 months after SARS-CoV-2 vaccination. The V gene is TRBV28, the J gene TRBJ2-3; 9 bases match TRBD1. CDR3 region: CASSQTGGGYTQYF. The CDR3 DNA is TGTGCCAGCAGCCAAACAGGGGGCGGTTATACGCAGTATTTT. Complete variable domain (other parts from reference TRBV28 and TRBJ2-3): DVKVTQSSRYLVKRTGEKVFLECVQDMDHENMFWYRQDPGLGLRLIYFSYDVKMKEKGDIPEGYSVSREKKERFSLILESASTNQTSMYLCASSQTGGGYTQYFGPGTRLTVL.